This passage covers 4 T cell receptor beta chains from one sample sequenced in a study of CD8+ T cells in alopecia areata. Sequencing relied on a cDNA template that was reverse transcribed from extracted RNA. Only in-frame clones appear in the TCRdb table, and some are missing; sequencing was by immunoSEQ multiplex PCR. The profile covers 75,000 to 100,000 clones, with 40% to 55% appearing a single time and 0.79% taken by the ten largest. The sequenced sample was CD4+ T cells sorted from blood. The source of these receptors is a human donor with alopecia areata.

Only a few counts were recorded for this clone. The rearrangement links TRBV29-1 to TRBJ2-7; 7 bases line up with TRBD1. The CDR3 is made up of 16 amino acids. Trimming took 1 base from V and 0 from J; bases not matched to a gene: 9. Germline CDR1 is SQVTM and CDR2 is ANQGSEA. The CDR3 loop reads CSVEAPTGPVSYEQYF. The CDR3 DNA sequence: TGCAGCGTTGAAGCCCCGACAGGGCCGGTCTCCTACGAGCAGTACTTC.

The chain joins TRBV6-5 to TRBJ1-3; 10 nucleotides align to TRBD1. V was clipped by 1 base and J by 2 bases; unmatched bases: 2. Per the germline V gene, CDR1 is MNHEY and CDR2 is SVGAGI. This CDR3 contains 16 residues. The CDR3 loop reads CASSYLGQGTGNTIYF. The DNA of the CDR3 is TGTGCCAGCAGTTACTTGGGACAGGGGACTGGAAACACCATATATTTT.

This clone has only a few counts. This sequence joins TRBV16 and TRBJ1-4, with D uncertain. The germline V gene has CDR1 KGHSY and CDR2 FQNENV. Trimming stripped 4 bases from V and 8 bases from J, with 8 bases between. The CDR3 length is 12 residues. DNA of the CDR3: TGTGCCAGCAGCCTTCTTCACGAAAAACTGTTTTTT. Translation gives CASSLLHEKLFF.

This clone was seen more than once but under ten times. CDR3 DNA sequence: TGCACCAGCGTTGGGCAGTCAGGAGCGGGGAACACTGAAGCTTTCTTT. It is translated as CTSVGQSGAGNTEAFF. This chain uses TRBV29-1 with TRBJ1-1; D unclear. The germline V gene has CDR1 SQVTM and CDR2 ANQGSEA. The CDR3 length is 16 residues.